The source of this T cell receptor (beta chain) is a study of CD8+CD57+ T cells in acquired aplastic anemia. The use of genomic DNA as template underpinned the TCR beta VDJ and CDR3 profiling. TCRdb ran MiXCR on the reads and lists one entry per CDR3 protein. The sample carries hundreds of thousands of distinct CDR3 sequences, around 68% recorded once. The CDR3 is 13 residues long. The V end lost 4 bases, the J end lost 10 bases, and 13 bases lay between the germline ends. This clonotype was counted many times. Its antigen is unknown. General observations from the study: Simpson's diversity of CD8+ cells was not significantly different in patients compared with controls. The study identified almost 30 CD8+ CDR3 sequences shared by patients and controls.

This chain joins TRBV12-3 or TRBV12-4 and TRBJ1-4; D is perhaps TRBD1 (6 bases). Sample: sorted CD4+, CD8+, or CD8+CD57+ T cells (not recorded which) from PBMCs. This receptor was identified in a human donor in good health, serving as a control. The CDR3 is CASSSRTEGKLFF. CDR3 in DNA: TGTGCCAGCAGTTCCCGGACAGAAGGAAAACTGTTTTTT.